What follows are 30 T cell receptor beta chains derived from one specimen sequenced in a study of shared clonotypes between healthy human individuals. CD45RO-negative, CCR7-positively selected cells formed the naive CD8 fraction, excluding terminally differentiated effector memory CD45RA+ cells. The assay was immunoSEQ multiplex PCR, and TCRdb's table has in-frame clones only and misses some. The data show about 870,000 clones, 90% to 95% seen once. The sample consisted of naive CD8+ T cells sorted from blood. The source of these receptors is a young man in good health.

The V and J genes are TRBV5-1 and TRBJ2-7; D perhaps matches TRBD1 (5 bases). Germline V lookup: CDR1 SGHRS, CDR2 YFSETQ. This CDR3 region has 13 residues. The ends were cut back, 4 bases at V and 3 bases at J, with 11 bases in the middle. Here the CDR3 reads CASSQQDSYEQYF. In DNA form, the CDR3 reads TGCGCCAGCAGCCAACAGGATAGCTACGAGCAGTACTTC.

The rearrangement links TRBV28 to TRBJ2-1; 8 bases agree with TRBD1. V was clipped by 7 bases and J by 8 bases; unmatched bases: 16. The CDR3 runs 16 residues. Per germline, CDR1 MDHEN and CDR2 SYDVKM. This CDR3 is CASKPRDGTGKDEQFF. In DNA, the CDR3 is TGTGCCAGCAAACCCCGTGACGGGACAGGCAAGGATGAGCAGTTCTTC.

This clone was picked up one time. V and J are TRBV2 and TRBJ2-7; TRBD1 matches at 10 bases. The CDR3 length is 13 residues. J gave up 4 bases and V 6 bases, and 3 bases lay outside the gene matches. Per the germline V gene, CDR1 is SNHLY and CDR2 is FYNNEI. CDR3 sequence reads: CASRGTGVYEQYF. CDR3 bases: TGTGCCAGCAGAGGGACAGGGGTATACGAGCAGTACTTC.

The chain employs TRBV19 and TRBJ2-7; D may be TRBD1 (5 bases). Trimming took off 8 bases at V and 1 base at J, with 12 bases between the two ends. This CDR3 is 13 amino acids long. Per germline, CDR1 LNHDA and CDR2 SQIVND (reference sequence). The CDR3 nucleotides read TGTGCCAGTGCTGCCAGGGATTCCTACGAGCAGTACTTC. Residues: CASAARDSYEQYF.

This chain connects TRBV6-4 to TRBJ2-1; TRBD1 or TRBD2 may be the D gene (5 bases each). The germline V and J ends were trimmed by 4 bases and 6 bases, with 19 bases remaining between them. CDR1 is MRHNA and CDR2 is SNTAGT in the germline V gene. The CDR3 has 16 amino acids. CDR3 loop: CASSADGGGLSNEQFF. The CDR3 nucleotides are TGTGCCAGCAGTGCGGATGGTGGGGGATTGAGCAATGAGCAGTTCTTC.

V gene TRBV7-8 combines with J gene TRBJ2-1; maybe TRBD1 (6 bases). Germline CDR1 is SGHVS and CDR2 is FQNEAQ. Trimming pared 3 bases from V and 0 bases from J, leaving 9 bases between. This CDR3 is 15 amino acids long. DNA for the CDR3: TGTGCCAGCAGCTTTTGGGACAACTCCTACAATGAGCAGTTCTTC. It translates to CASSFWDNSYNEQFF. Full variable domain (rest looked up from reference TRBV7-8 and TRBJ2-1): GAGVSQSPRYKVAKRGQDVALRCDPISGHVSLFWYQQALGQGPEFLTYFQNEAQLDKSGLPSDRFFAERPEGSVSTLKIQRTQQEDSAVYLCASSFWDNSYNEQFFGPGTRLTVL.

The V call is TRBV7-8, the J call TRBJ1-5; 8 nucleotides agree with TRBD1. Germline V lookup: CDR1 SGHVS, CDR2 FQNEAQ. The V gene end was trimmed by 2 bases and the J gene end by 3 bases; junction bases not matched to a gene: 9. The CDR3 length is 17 residues. The CDR3: CASSLFSRQGLNQPQHF. The CDR3 DNA reads TGTGCCAGCAGCTTATTTAGTAGACAGGGGCTCAATCAGCCCCAGCATTTT.

The chain has TRBV28 and TRBJ1-3, with D uncertain. This CDR3 is 13 amino acids long. V lost 8 bases and J lost 1, with 9 bases in between. In germline, CDR1 is MDHEN, CDR2 SYDVKM. CDR3 residues: CASESPSGNTIYF. The CDR3 region has the DNA TGTGCCAGCGAGAGTCCTTCTGGAAACACCATATATTTT.

This clone was counted once. The CDR3 region has the DNA TGTGCCAGCAGCCCGACACAGGGGGAAGAGACTGAAGCTTTCTTT. This codes for CASSPTQGEETEAFF. The chain couples TRBV11-2 to TRBJ1-1, with 8 bases that match TRBD1. This CDR3 is built from 15 residues. V shed 5 bases and J 5 bases; nucleotides not matched to a gene: 10. Germline CDR1 is SGHAT and CDR2 is FQNNGV.

The chain combines TRBV14 with TRBJ2-2; possibly TRBD2 for D (5 bases). V lost 2 bases, J lost 6 bases, and 13 bases lay in between. CDR1 SGHDN and CDR2 FVKESK come from the germline V gene. The CDR3 is 15 amino acids. This CDR3 reads CASSQLYGGSGELFF. The CDR3 bases are TGTGCCAGCAGCCAATTGTATGGAGGTTCCGGGGAGCTGTTTTTT.

The chain has TRBV6-5 and TRBJ2-2; 7 bases are shared with TRBD1. The CDR3 contains 13 residues. Germline V gene data show CDR1 as MNHEY and CDR2 as SVGAGI. The J segment lost 6 bases and the V segment lost 8 bases, leaving 6 bases of the junction unmatched. DNA for the CDR3: TGTGCCAGCTGTGTAACAGGGGCCGGGGAGCTGTTTTTT. Its translation: CASCVTGAGELFF.

This clone was seen only once. The chain joins TRBV5-5 to TRBJ2-7; TRBD1 might be the D (5 bases). CDR1 and CDR2 from the germline V gene are SGHKS and YYEKEE (reference sequence). Trimming removed 4 bases at V and 3 bases at J, with 11 bases between. There are 13 residues in the CDR3. CDR3 in amino acids: CASSLKGVYEQYF. In DNA, the CDR3 is TGTGCCAGCAGCCTAAAAGGGGTCTACGAGCAGTACTTC.

The chain is built from TRBV27 and TRBJ2-6; D perhaps matches TRBD2 (6 bases). This CDR3 has 15 residues. V dropped 8 bases and J dropped 1 base, with 12 bases sitting between them. CDR1 and CDR2 from the germline V gene are MNHEY and SMNVEV (reference sequence). The CDR3 region is CASSIGGSGANVLTF. As DNA, the CDR3 is TGTGCCAGCTCGATTGGGGGGTCTGGGGCCAACGTCCTGACTTTC.

The DNA for the CDR3 is TGTGCCAGCAGTTTTTCAAACAGGGGGAGCAATCAGCCCCAGCATTTT. Translation: CASSFSNRGSNQPQHF. This chain connects TRBV7-9 to TRBJ1-5; 8 positions match TRBD1. CDR1 is SEHNR and CDR2 is FQNEAQ in the germline V gene (reference sequence). The junction had 8 bases not matched to a gene; V was cut back by 6 bases and J by 1 base. CDR3 length: 16 amino acids.

J is TRBJ2-1 and V is TRBV29-1, with 8 bases fitting TRBD2. CDR1 and CDR2 (germline): SQVTM, ANQGSEA. V lost 0 bases and J lost 0; bases outside the gene matches: 4. The CDR3 extends over 16 amino acids. The CDR3 reads CSVEDFGTSSYNEQFF. The CDR3 DNA sequence: TGCAGCGTTGAAGATTTCGGGACTAGCTCCTACAATGAGCAGTTCTTC.

J is TRBJ2-1 and V is TRBV7-8; possibly TRBD2 for D (5 bases). Germline loops: CDR1 SGHVS, CDR2 FQNEAQ. The CDR3 spans 13 residues. V was trimmed by 2 bases and J by 4 bases, leaving 6 bases between them. DNA for the CDR3: TGTGCCAGCAGCTTAACGGGGTACAATGAGCAGTTCTTC. It is translated as CASSLTGYNEQFF.

CDR3 loop: CASNPTGMDYGYTF. CDR3 bases: TGTGCCAGCAACCCAACAGGGATGGACTATGGCTACACCTTC. The rearrangement joins TRBV5-8 to TRBJ1-2; a weak D match, TRBD1 (6 bases). The V gene's germline CDR1 is SGHTS and CDR2 YDEGEE. Trimming shortened V by 6 bases and J by 3 bases, and 15 bases separated the two germline ends. CDR3 length: 14 amino acids.

The chain carries TRBV15 and TRBJ1-4; D perhaps matches TRBD1 (5 bases). The germline CDR1 and CDR2 sequences are LNHNV and YYDKDF (reference sequence). The CDR3 spans 16 residues. V was shortened by 1 base and J by 0 bases, with 9 bases between the two germline ends. The CDR3 region is CATSRGAGATNEKLFF. The CDR3 region has the DNA TGTGCCACCAGCAGAGGGGCGGGGGCAACTAATGAAAAACTGTTTTTT. Complete variable domain (other parts from reference TRBV15 and TRBJ1-4): DAMVIQNPRYQVTQFGKPVTLSCSQTLNHNVMYWYQQKSSQAPKLLFHYYDKDFNNEADTPDNFQSRRPNTSFCFLDIRSPGLGDTAMYLCATSRGAGATNEKLFFGSGTQLSVL.

CDR3: CASSANLEAEGGGYTF. CDR3 bases: TGTGCCAGCAGCGCGAACCTGGAGGCTGAGGGTGGAGGCTACACCTTC. This chain uses TRBV7-2 with TRBJ1-2, with D hard to call. Trimming took off 5 bases at V and 8 bases at J, with 24 bases between the two ends. Germline CDR1 SGHTA, CDR2 FQGNSA. This CDR3 region has 16 residues.

This rearrangement joins TRBV7-9 to TRBJ1-2; possibly TRBD1 for D (5 bases). CDR3 length: 15 residues. Trimming removed 5 bases from V and 4 bases from J, with 17 bases in between. Germline-derived CDR1 and CDR2 are SEHNR and FQNEAQ (reference sequence). The CDR3 coding sequence is TGTGCCAGCAGCGCTTTCACGGGGGGGAGCTATGGCTACACCTTC. Protein product: CASSAFTGGSYGYTF. Full variable domain (outside the CDR3, taken from reference TRBV7-9 and TRBJ1-2): DTGVSQNPRHKITKRGQNVTFRCDPISEHNRLYWYRQTLGQGPEFLTYFQNEAQLEKSRLLSDRFSAERPKGSFSTLEIQRTEQGDSAMYLCASSAFTGGSYGYTFGSGTRLTVV.

The chain recombines TRBV21-1 with TRBJ2-2; no check of the table's D call, TRBD2, against the DNA was made. TRBV21-1 represents a pseudogene. The CDR3 sequence is 14 residues long. CDR3 nucleotides: TGTGCCAGCAGCAGCGGTTTGAGAACCGGGGAGCTGTTTTTT. This gives the protein CASSSGLRTGELFF.

This clone was seen a few times. The chain is built from TRBV27 and TRBJ1-5, with TRBD1 as a possible D gene (5 bases). Germline CDR1 is MNHEY and CDR2 is SMNVEV (reference sequence). V was shortened by 8 bases and J by 8 bases, with 13 bases between the two germline ends. The CDR3 is 12 amino acids. The CDR3 protein is CASSELGEPQHF. The CDR3, as DNA: TGTGCCAGCTCCGAACTAGGGGAGCCCCAGCATTTT.

The rearrangement joins TRBV7-9 to TRBJ1-1; tentatively, D is TRBD1 (5 bases). Deletions cut 6 bases from V and 6 bases from J, with 11 bases between. The germline CDR1 and CDR2 sequences are SEHNR and FQNEAQ (reference sequence). This CDR3 region has 12 residues. This chain's CDR3 is CASSPGYAEAFF. CDR3 DNA sequence: TGTGCCAGCAGTCCAGGGTATGCTGAAGCTTTCTTT.

The chain carries TRBV4-3 and TRBJ2-1; 7 bases map to TRBD2. Looked up from germline, CDR1 is LGHNA and CDR2 is YSLEER. With V trimmed by 8 bases and J by 8 bases, 15 bases remained unmatched. The CDR3 covers 15 residues. The CDR3 DNA follows: TGCGCCAGCTCGCTTTTGGCGGGAGCATGGGATGAGCAGTTCTTC. Protein sequence: CASSLLAGAWDEQFF.

Notes on this clone: Additional DNA sequences in this sample encode the identical CDR3. The genes are TRBV5-1 and TRBJ2-7; the D is unclear. Germline assignment: CDR1 SGHRS and CDR2 YFSETQ. Trimming stripped 4 bases from V and 7 bases from J, with 9 bases between. This CDR3 spans 11 amino acids. The CDR3 bases are TGCGCCAGCAGCCTGAACGGGGAGCAGTACTTC. Residues: CASSLNGEQYF. Looking up the rest from reference TRBV5-1 and TRBJ2-7 gives the full variable domain: KAGVTQTPRYLIKTRGQQVTLSCSPISGHRSVSWYQQTPGQGLQFLFEYFSETQRNKGNFPGRFSGRQFSNSRSEMNVSTLELGDSALYLCASSLNGEQYFGPGTRLTVT.

The chain joins TRBV5-6 to TRBJ1-1; D gene uncertain. The V gene lost 5 bases and the J gene lost 1 base, with 6 bases spanning the gap. The CDR3 spans 12 residues. Germline V gene sequence: CDR1 SGHDT, CDR2 YYEEEE. The CDR3 loop reads CASSRWNTEAFF. CDR3 in DNA: TGTGCCAGCAGTCGGTGGAACACTGAAGCTTTCTTT.

V usage is TRBV9 and J usage is TRBJ1-2, with TRBD1 matching 9 bases. After removal of 3 bases from V and 1 base from J, the junction contained 4 bases not matched to a gene. This CDR3 comprises 15 residues. CDR1 and CDR2 (germline): SGDLS, YYNGEE. The CDR3 here is CASSGTGQGNYGYTF. DNA for the CDR3: TGTGCCAGCAGCGGGACGGGACAGGGTAACTATGGCTACACCTTC.

This sequence joins TRBV10-1 and TRBJ2-1; no definite D call. CDR1 is WNHNN and CDR2 is SYGVQD in the germline V gene (reference sequence). V was cut by 2 bases and J by 5 bases, with 10 bases left in between. The CDR3 is made up of 14 amino acids. The CDR3 DNA reads as TGCGCCAGCAGTGAGGATGGGGTAGACAATGAGCAGTTCTTC. Encoded protein: CASSEDGVDNEQFF.

V and J are TRBV5-4 and TRBJ2-1; 9 bases fit TRBD2. V trimming: 3 bases; J trimming: 4 bases; junction bases outside the gene matches: 5. CDR3 length equals 15 residues. CDR1 is SGHNT, CDR2 YYREEE, per germline (reference sequence). In DNA form, the CDR3 reads TGTGCCAGCAGCTCTGGTCTAGCGGGATACAATGAGCAGTTCTTC. The encoded protein is CASSSGLAGYNEQFF.

V usage is TRBV27 and J usage is TRBJ2-7; TRBD1 is a possible D gene (6 bases). Looked up from germline, CDR1 is MNHEY and CDR2 is SMNVEV (reference sequence). Trimming took 5 bases from V and 5 from J, leaving 16 bases between them. This CDR3 spans 14 amino acids. The CDR3 region is CASSPHGQSNEQYF. DNA of the CDR3: TGTGCCAGCAGTCCACATGGACAGTCTAACGAGCAGTACTTC.